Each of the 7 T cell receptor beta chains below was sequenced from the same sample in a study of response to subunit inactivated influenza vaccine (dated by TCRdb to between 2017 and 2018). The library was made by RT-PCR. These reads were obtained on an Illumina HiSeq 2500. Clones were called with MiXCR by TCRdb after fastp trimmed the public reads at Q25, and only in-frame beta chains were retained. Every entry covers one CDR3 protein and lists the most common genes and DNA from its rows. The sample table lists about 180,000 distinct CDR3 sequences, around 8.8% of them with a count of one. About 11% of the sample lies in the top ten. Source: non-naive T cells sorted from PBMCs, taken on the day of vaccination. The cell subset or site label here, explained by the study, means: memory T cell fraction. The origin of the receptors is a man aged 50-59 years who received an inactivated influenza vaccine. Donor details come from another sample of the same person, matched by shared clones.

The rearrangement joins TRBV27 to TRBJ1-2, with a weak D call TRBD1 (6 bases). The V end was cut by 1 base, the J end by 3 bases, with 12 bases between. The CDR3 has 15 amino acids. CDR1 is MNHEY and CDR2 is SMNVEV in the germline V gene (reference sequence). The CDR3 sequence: CASSLFLGADYGYTF. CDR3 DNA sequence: TGTGCCAGCAGTTTATTTCTGGGGGCGGACTATGGCTACACCTTC.

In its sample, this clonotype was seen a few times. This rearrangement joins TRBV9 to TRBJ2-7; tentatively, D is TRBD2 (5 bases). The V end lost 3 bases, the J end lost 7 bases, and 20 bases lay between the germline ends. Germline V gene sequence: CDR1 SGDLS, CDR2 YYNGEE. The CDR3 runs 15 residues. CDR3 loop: CASSEGKGLTSEQYF. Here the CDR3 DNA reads TGTGCCAGCAGCGAAGGGAAAGGACTTACCTCTGAGCAGTACTTC.

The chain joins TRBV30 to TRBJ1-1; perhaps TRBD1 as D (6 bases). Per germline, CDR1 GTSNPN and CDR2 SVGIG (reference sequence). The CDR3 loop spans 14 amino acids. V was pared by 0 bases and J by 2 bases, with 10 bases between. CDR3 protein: CAWSVRDKNTEAFF. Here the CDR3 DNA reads TGTGCCTGGAGTGTCCGGGACAAAAACACTGAAGCTTTCTTT.

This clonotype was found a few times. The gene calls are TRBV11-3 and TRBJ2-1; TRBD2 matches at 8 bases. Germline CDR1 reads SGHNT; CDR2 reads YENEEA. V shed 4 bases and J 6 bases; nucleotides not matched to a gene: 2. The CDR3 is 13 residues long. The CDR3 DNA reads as TGTGCCAGCAGCTCCGGGAGGGCCAATGAGCAGTTCTTC. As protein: CASSSGRANEQFF.

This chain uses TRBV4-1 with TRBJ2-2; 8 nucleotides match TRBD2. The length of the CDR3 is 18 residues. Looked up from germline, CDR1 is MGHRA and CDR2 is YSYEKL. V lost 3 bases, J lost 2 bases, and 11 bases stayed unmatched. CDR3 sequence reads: CASSQQRTSGTNTGELFF. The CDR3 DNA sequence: TGCGCCAGCAGCCAGCAACGTACTAGCGGAACAAACACCGGGGAGCTGTTTTTT.

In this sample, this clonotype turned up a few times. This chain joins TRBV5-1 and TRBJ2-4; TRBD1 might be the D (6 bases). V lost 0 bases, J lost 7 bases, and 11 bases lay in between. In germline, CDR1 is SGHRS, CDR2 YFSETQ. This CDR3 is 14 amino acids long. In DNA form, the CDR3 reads TGCGCCAGCAGCTTGGGACAGGCTGAGAACATTCAGTACTTC. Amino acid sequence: CASSLGQAENIQYF.

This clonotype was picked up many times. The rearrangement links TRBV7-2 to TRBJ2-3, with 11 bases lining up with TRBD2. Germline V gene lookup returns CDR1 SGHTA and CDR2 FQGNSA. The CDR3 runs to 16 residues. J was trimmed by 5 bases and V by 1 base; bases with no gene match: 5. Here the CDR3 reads CASSLGETSGVDTQYF. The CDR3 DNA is TGTGCCAGCAGCTTAGGGGAGACTAGCGGGGTAGATACGCAGTATTTT.